A selection of T cell receptor beta chains follows, all from one sample in a study of blood T cell repertoires in COVID-19. The assay was immunoSEQ multiplex PCR, and TCRdb's table has in-frame clones only and misses some. The data contain about 83,000 clones, about 83% of them singletons. Sequences were obtained from peripheral blood. All receptors come from a man aged 45-60 years with active COVID-19. The CDR3 runs from the conserved cysteine through the conserved F or W. Fields, in order: CDR3 protein, CDR3 DNA, J gene, D gene, clone size, V gene. A D gene is named only where the DNA matches it firmly. Some rows have no size entry. The others give once, few or many, or a class for an expanded clone.

CASSPQEASGNTIYF | TGTGCCAGCTCACCACAGGAGGCCTCTGGAAACACCATATATTTT | TRBJ1-3 | NA | NA | TRBV18
CASSLSADTQYF | TGTGCCAGCAGCTTGTCTGCAGATACGCAGTATTTT | TRBJ2-3 | NA | once | TRBV11-3
CAWSTGGNTEAFF | TGTGCCTGGAGCACAGGGGGAAATACTGAAGCTTTCTTT | TRBJ1-1 | TRBD1 | NA | TRBV30
CASPDRGYHEQYF | TGTGCCAGCCCGGACAGGGGGTACCACGAACAGTACTTC | TRBJ2-7 | TRBD1 | NA | TRBV28
CASSLDSSYEQYF | TGTGCCAGCAGTTTGGACAGCTCCTACGAGCAGTACTTC | TRBJ2-7 | NA | NA | TRBV12-3/TRBV12-4
CASWDSYATNEKLFF | TGTGCCAGTTGGGACAGCTATGCAACTAATGAAAAACTGTTTTTT | TRBJ1-4 | TRBD1 | NA | TRBV19
CATPAGRTGELFF | TGTGCCACCCCCGCCGGGAGAACCGGGGAGCTGTTTTTT | TRBJ2-2 | NA | NA | TRBV19
CASSQIAGGRTDTQYF | TGTGCCAGCAGCCAGATAGCGGGGGGACGCACAGATACGCAGTATTTT | TRBJ2-3 | TRBD2 | NA | TRBV3-1/TRBV3-2
CASRRGLGGDSPLHF | TGTGCCAGCAGGAGAGGCTTGGGTGGTGATTCACCCCTCCACTTT | TRBJ1-6 | NA | NA | TRBV6-5
CASSPQGVEDTQYF | TGTGCCAGCAGTCCACAGGGGGTAGAAGATACGCAGTATTTT | TRBJ2-3 | TRBD1 | NA | TRBV7-8
CASQGYDRVAFF | TGTGCCAGCCAGGGTTACGACAGGGTCGCTTTCTTT | TRBJ1-1 | TRBD1 | NA | TRBV6-6
CASSLILAYEQYF | TGTGCCAGCAGTTTAATCCTAGCCTACGAGCAGTACTTC | TRBJ2-7 | NA | NA | TRBV12-3/TRBV12-4
CASSLPGLAGRTDTQYF | TGCGCCAGCAGCTTGCCGGGACTAGCGGGAAGGACAGATACGCAGTATTTT | TRBJ2-3 | TRBD2 | NA | TRBV5-1
CASFISGETQYF | TGTGCCAGCTTCATTAGCGGGGAGACCCAGTACTTC | TRBJ2-5 | TRBD2 | NA | TRBV2
CASSFSGNTEAFF | TGTGCCAGCAGCTTCTCGGGAAACACTGAAGCTTTCTTT | TRBJ1-1 | NA | NA | TRBV7-2
CASSLRPTGQGSNEQFF | TGTGCCAGCAGCTTACGCCCGACGGGACAGGGGTCCAATGAGCAGTTCTTC | TRBJ2-1 | TRBD1 | NA | TRBV5-5
CASSMDRTGDTEAFF | TGTGCCAGTAGTATGGATCGGACAGGGGATACTGAAGCTTTCTTT | TRBJ1-1 | TRBD1 | NA | TRBV19
CASSQNRGWGYTF | TGCGCCAGCAGCCAAAACAGGGGTTGGGGCTACACCTTC | TRBJ1-2 | TRBD1 | NA | TRBV4-3
CASTDLTVNYGYTF | TGTGCCAGCACCGATCTAACAGTAAACTATGGCTACACCTTC | TRBJ1-2 | NA | NA | TRBV6-6